This T cell receptor (beta chain) was sequenced for a study of T cell responses to AZD1222 COVID-19 vaccine. General study points: Baseline seropositives among AZD1222 recipients totaled only five to seven.

CDR1 MDHEN and CDR2 SYDVKM come from the germline V gene. The CDR3 is made up of 15 amino acids. With 3 bases removed from V and 2 bases from J, the gap between germline ends came to 8 bases. Comment on this clone: Its antigen is unknown.

The table came from immunoSEQ multiplex PCR; TCRdb's copy has only in-frame clones and leaves some out. The data contain 95,000 to 150,000 clones, approximately 90% of them seen just once; the ten biggest clones take up around 0.96%. Sequencing used peripheral blood, obtained on day 0 of AZD1222 vaccination. This TCR was sampled from an adult in good health. This chain joins TRBV28 and TRBJ2-6, with no clear D. For the CDR3, the DNA is TGTGCCAGCAGTTTGATGCTTCCTGGGGCCAACGTCCTGACTTTC. Translation: CASSLMLPGANVLTF. The full variable domain, in which reference TRBV28 and TRBJ2-6 provide the parts outside the CDR3, is DVKVTQSSRYLVKRTGEKVFLECVQDMDHENMFWYRQDPGLGLRLIYFSYDVKMKEKGDIPEGYSVSREKKERFSLILESASTNQTSMYLCASSLMLPGANVLTFGAGSRLTVL.